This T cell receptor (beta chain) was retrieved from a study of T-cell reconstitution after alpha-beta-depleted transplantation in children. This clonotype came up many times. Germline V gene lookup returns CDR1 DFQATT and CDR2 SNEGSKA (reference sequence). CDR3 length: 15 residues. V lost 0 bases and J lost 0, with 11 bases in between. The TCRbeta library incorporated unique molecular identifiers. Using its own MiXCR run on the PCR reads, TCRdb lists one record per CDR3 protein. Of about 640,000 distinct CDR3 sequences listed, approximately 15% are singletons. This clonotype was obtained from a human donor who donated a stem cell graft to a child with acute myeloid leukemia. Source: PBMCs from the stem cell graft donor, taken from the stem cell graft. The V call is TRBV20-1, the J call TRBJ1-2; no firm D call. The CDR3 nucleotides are TGCAGTGCTAGAGATCCCGACTGGGCTAACTATGGCTACACCTTC. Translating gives CSARDPDWANYGYTF.